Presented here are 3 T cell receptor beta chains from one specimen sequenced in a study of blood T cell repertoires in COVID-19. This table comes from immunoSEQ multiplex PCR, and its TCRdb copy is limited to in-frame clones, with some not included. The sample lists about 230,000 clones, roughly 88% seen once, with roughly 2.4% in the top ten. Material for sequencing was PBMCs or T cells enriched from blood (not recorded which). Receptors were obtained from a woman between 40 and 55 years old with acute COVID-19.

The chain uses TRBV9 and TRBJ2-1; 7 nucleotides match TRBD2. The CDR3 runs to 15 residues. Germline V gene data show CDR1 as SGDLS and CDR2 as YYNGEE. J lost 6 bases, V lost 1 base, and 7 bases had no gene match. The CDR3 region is CASSVQPSGVNEQFF. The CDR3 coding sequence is TGTGCCAGCAGCGTACAACCCAGCGGGGTCAATGAGCAGTTCTTC.

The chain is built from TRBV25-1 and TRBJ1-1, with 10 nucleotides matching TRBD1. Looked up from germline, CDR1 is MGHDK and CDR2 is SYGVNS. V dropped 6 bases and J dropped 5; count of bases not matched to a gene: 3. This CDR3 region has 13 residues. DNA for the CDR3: TGTGCCAGCAGGGACAGGGGGGGGACTGAAGCTTTCTTT. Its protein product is CASRDRGGTEAFF.

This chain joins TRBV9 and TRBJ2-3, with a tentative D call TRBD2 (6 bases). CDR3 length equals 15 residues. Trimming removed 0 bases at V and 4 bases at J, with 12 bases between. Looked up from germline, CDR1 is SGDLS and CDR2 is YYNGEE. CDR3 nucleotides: TGTGCCAGCAGCGTAGTTGGGACTGCCGCAGATACGCAGTATTTT. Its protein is CASSVVGTAADTQYF.